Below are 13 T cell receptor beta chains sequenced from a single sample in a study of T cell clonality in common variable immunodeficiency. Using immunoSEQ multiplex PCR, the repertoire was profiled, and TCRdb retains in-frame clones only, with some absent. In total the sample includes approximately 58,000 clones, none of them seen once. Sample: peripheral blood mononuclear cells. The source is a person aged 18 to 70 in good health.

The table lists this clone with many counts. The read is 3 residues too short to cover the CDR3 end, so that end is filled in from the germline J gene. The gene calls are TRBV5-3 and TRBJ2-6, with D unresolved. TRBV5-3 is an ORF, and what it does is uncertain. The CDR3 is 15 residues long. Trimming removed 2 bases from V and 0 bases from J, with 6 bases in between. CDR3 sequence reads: CARSFYSSGANVLTF. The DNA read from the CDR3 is TGTGCCAGAAGCTTTTATAGCTCTGGGGCCAACGTC.

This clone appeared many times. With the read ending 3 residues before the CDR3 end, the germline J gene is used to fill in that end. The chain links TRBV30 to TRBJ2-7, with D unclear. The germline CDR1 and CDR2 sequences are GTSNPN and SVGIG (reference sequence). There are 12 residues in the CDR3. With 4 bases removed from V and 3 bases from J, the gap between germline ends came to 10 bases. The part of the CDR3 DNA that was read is TGTGCCTGGAATCGCGGCCTCTACGAG. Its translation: CAWNRGLYE. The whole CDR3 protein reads CAWNRGLYEQYF.

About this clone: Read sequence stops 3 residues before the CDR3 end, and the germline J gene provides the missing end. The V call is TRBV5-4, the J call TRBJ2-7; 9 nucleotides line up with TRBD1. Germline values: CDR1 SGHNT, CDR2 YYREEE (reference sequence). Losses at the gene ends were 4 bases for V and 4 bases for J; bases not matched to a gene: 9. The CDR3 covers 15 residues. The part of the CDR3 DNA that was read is TGTGCCAGCAGCAAAACACAGGGGGCCCCTTACGAG. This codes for CASSKTQGAPYE. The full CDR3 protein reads CASSKTQGAPYEQYF.

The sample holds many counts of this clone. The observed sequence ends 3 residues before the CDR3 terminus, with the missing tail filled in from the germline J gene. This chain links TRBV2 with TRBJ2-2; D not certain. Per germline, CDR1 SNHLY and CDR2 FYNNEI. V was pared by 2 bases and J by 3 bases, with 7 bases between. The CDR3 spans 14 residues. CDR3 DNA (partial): TGTGCCAGCAGTGAAACTCGGGACACCGGGGAG. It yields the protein CASSETRDTGE. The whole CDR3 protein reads CASSETRDTGELFF.

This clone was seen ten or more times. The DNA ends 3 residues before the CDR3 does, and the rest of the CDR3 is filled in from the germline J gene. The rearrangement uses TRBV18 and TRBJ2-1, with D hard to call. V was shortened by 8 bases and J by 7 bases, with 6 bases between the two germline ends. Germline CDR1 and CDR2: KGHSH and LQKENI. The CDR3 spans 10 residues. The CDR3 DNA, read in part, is TGTGCCAGCGAACAGAATGAG. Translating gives CASEQNE. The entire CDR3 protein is CASEQNEQFF.

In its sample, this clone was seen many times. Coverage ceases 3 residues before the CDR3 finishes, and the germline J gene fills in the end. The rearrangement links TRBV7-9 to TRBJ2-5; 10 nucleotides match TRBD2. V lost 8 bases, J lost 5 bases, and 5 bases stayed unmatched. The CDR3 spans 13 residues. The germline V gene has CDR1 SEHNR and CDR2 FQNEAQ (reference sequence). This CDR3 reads CASHPSGSETQYF. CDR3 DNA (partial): TGTGCCAGCCACCCTAGCGGGAGTGAGACC.

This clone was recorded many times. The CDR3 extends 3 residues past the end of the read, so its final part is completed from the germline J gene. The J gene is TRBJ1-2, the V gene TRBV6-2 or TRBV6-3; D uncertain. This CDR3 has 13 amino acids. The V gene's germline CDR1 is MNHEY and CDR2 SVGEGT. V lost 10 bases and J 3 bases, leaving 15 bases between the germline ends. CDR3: CATSRGIDYGYTF. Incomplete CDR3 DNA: TGTGCCACTTCGCGGGGTATCGACTATGGC.

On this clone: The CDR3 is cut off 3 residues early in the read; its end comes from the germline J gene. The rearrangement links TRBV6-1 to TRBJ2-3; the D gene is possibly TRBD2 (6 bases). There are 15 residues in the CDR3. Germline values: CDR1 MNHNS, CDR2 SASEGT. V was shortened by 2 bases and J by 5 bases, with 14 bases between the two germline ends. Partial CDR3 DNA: TGTGCCAGCAGTGAATTTAGGCGGGATAGAGATACG. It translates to CASSEFRRDRDT. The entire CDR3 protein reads CASSEFRRDRDTQYF.

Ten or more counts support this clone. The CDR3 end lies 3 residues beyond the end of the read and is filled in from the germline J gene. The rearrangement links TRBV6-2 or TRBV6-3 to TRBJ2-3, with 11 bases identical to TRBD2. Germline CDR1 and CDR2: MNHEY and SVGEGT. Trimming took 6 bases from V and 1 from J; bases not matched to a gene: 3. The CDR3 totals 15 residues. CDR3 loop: CASRNSGRGTDTQYF. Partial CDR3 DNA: TGTGCCAGCAGGAATAGCGGGAGGGGCACAGATACG.

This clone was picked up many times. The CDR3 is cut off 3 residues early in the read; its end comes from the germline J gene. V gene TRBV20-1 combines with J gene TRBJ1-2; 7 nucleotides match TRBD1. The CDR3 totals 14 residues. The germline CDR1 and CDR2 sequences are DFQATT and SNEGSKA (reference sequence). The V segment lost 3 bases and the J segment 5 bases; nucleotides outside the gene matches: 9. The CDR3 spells CSARAPGQPYGYTF. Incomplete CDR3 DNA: TGCAGTGCTAGGGCTCCGGGACAGCCATATGGC.

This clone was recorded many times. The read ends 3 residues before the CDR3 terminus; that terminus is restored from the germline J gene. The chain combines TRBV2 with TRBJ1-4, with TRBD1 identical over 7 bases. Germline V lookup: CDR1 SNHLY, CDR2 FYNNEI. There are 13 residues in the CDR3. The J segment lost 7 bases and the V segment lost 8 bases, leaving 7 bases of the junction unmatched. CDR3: CASGQEVGEKLFF. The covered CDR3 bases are TGTGCCAGCGGACAGGAGGTTGGTGAAAAA. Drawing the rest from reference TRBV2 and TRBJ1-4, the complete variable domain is EPEVTQTPSHQVTQMGQEVILRCVPISNHLYFYWYRQILGQKVEFLVSFYNNEISEKSEIFDDQFSVERPDGSNFTLKIRSTKLEDSAMYFCASGQEVGEKLFFGSGTQLSVL.

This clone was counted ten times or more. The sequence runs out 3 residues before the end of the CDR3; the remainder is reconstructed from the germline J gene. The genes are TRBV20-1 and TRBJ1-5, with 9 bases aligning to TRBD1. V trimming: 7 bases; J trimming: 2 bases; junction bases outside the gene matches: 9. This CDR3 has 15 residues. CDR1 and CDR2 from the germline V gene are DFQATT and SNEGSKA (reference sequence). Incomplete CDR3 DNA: TGCAGTGTTGGGACAGGGAGTTTTGGCAATCAGCCC. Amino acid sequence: CSVGTGSFGNQP. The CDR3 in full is CSVGTGSFGNQPQHF.

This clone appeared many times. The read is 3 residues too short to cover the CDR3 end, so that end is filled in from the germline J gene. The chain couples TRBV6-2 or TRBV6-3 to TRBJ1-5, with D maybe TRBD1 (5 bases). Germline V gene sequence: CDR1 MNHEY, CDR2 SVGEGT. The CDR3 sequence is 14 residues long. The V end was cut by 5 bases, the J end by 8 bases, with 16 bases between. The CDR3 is CASSPLGQGKPQHF. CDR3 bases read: TGTGCCAGCAGTCCCCTGGGGCAGGGAAAGCCC.